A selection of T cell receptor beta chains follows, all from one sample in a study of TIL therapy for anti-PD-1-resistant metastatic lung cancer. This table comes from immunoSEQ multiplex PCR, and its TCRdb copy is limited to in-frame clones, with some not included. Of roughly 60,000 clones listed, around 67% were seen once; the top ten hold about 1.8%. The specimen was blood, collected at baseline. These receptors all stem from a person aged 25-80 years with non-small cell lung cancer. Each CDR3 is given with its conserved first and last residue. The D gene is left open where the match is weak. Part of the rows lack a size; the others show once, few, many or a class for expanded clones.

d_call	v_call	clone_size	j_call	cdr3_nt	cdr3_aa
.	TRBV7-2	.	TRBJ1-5	TGTGCCAGCAGCTTAGTAGGCAGTCAGCCCCAGCATTTT	CASSLVGSQPQHF
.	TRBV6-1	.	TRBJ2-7	TGTGCCAGCAGTGAAGCGGGGAGGTTACCCTACGAGCAGTACTTC	CASSEAGRLPYEQYF
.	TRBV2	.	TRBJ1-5	TGTGCCAGCAGAGAAGGGAGGACCAATCAGCCCCAGCATTTT	CASREGRTNQPQHF
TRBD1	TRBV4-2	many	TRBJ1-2	TGTGCCAGCAGCCAGGATCTGACAGGGGGCAACTATGGCTACACCTTC	CASSQDLTGGNYGYTF
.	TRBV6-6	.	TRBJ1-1	TGTGCCAGCAGGGGGGAGGGGAACACTGAAGCTTTCTTT	CASRGEGNTEAFF
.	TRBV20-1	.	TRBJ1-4	TGCAGTGCTAGTGTCGGAGAAAAACTGTTTTTT	CSASVGEKLFF
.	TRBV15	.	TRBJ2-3	TGTGCCACCAGCAGAGGAGGATCTAGCACAGATACGCAGTATTTT	CATSRGGSSTDTQYF
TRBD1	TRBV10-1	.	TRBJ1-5	TGCGCCAGCAGGGACAGGGTCAGGGGTAGCAATCAGCCCCAGCATTTT	CASRDRVRGSNQPQHF
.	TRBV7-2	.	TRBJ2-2	TGTGCCAGCAGCTTATTTGAGGCCCTCGGGGAGCTGTTTTTT	CASSLFEALGELFF
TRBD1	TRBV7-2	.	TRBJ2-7	TGTGCCAGCAGCTTATCCACAACAGGGGGCTACGAGCAGTACTTC	CASSLSTTGGYEQYF
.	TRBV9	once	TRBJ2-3	TGTGCCAGTCGGACTTCGGGCACAGATACGCAGTATTTT	CASRTSGTDTQYF
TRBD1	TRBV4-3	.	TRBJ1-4	TGCGCCAGCAGCCCAACCGGGGGACAGACTAATGAAAAACTGTTTTTT	CASSPTGGQTNEKLFF
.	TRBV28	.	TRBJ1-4	TGTGCCAGCAGTTTATGGGGCCCTAATGAAAAACTGTTTTTT	CASSLWGPNEKLFF
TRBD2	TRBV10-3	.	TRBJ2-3	TGTGCCATCAGCGGTACTAGCGGGGTTTTAGATACGCAGTATTTT	CAISGTSGVLDTQYF
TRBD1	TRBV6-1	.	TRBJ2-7	TGTGCCAGCTACCTTTGGGGACAGGGAAGATACGAGCAGTACTTC	CASYLWGQGRYEQYF
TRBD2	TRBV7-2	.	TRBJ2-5	TGTGCCAGCAGCTCCCGTGTGACTAGCCGCCAAGAGACCCAGTACTTC	CASSSRVTSRQETQYF
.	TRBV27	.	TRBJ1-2	TGTGCCAGCAGTTTAGGCGCAGACTATGGCTACACCTTC	CASSLGADYGYTF
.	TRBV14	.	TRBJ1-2	TGTGCCAGCAGCCAAGATCTAGGGATCGGTGGCTACACCTTC	CASSQDLGIGGYTF
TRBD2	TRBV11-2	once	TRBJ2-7	TGTGCCAGCCGTACTAGCGGGGGTTCTTACGAGCAGTACTTC	CASRTSGGSYEQYF
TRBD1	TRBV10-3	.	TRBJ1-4	TGTGCCATCAGACCCGCGACAGGGCCTAACGGAGAAAAACTGTTTTTT	CAIRPATGPNGEKLFF
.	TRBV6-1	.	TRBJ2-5	TGTGTCACTAAAAGTGGCGTTCGAGAGACCCAGTACTTC	CVTKSGVRETQYF
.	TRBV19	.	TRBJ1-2	TGTGCCAGTAGTATTCGGGGTGGAAACTATGGCTACACCTTC	CASSIRGGNYGYTF
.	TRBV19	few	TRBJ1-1	TGTGCCAGTAGTATAGATCATCTCGGACCTGAAGCTTTCTTT	CASSIDHLGPEAFF
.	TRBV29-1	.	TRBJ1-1	TGCAGCTATTCTAGGGGGGCGACTGAAGCTTTCTTT	CSYSRGATEAFF
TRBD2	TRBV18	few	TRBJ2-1	TGTGCCAGCTCACCAGGGACTAGCGGGAGTTATGAGCAGTTCTTC	CASSPGTSGSYEQFF
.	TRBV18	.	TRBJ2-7	TGTGCCAGCTCACGAGCTCAGACTGGAGGCGACGAGCAGTACTTC	CASSRAQTGGDEQYF
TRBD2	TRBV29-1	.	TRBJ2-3	TGCAGCGTTGAGAGGCTAGCGGGGGGCACAGATACGCAGTATTTT	CSVERLAGGTDTQYF
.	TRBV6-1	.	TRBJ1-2	TGTGCCAGCAGAATAAATTCAAACTATGGCTACACCTTC	CASRINSNYGYTF
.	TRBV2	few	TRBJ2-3	TGTGCCAGCAGTCAACCTCTGTGGGACGCAGATACGCAGTATTTT	CASSQPLWDADTQYF
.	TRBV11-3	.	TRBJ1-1	TGTGCCAGCAGGTATCGGGGGGCGAACACTGAAGCTTTCTTT	CASRYRGANTEAFF
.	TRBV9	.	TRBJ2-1	TGTGCCAGCAGCGTAGGTTGGACCAATGAGCAGTTCTTC	CASSVGWTNEQFF
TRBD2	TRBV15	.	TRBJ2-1	TGTGCCACCAGCAGAGATAGAGTCCAGCGGGGGGGTTACAATGAGCAGTTCTTC	CATSRDRVQRGGYNEQFF
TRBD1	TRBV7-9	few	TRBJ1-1	TGTGCCAGCACCCCGACCGGGACAGGGGGAGGGACTGAAGCTTTCTTT	CASTPTGTGGGTEAFF
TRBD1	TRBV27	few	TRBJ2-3	TGTGCCAGCAGTTCGGGACAGATTAGCACAGATACGCAGTATTTT	CASSSGQISTDTQYF
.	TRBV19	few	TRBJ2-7	TGTGCCAGTAGTATAGTGTCCGGGGACCTCTACGAGCAGTACTTC	CASSIVSGDLYEQYF
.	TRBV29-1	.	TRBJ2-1	TGCAGCGTTGCGGGGGGCAGGGAATACAATGAGCAGTTCTTC	CSVAGGREYNEQFF
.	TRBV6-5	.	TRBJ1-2	TGTGCCAGCAGCCCTCGGACTTCGGGGGGCTACACCTTC	CASSPRTSGGYTF
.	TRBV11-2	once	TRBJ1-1	TGTGCCAGCAGTCGTTCACTCCCCACTGAAGCTTTCTTT	CASSRSLPTEAFF
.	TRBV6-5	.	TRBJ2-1	TGTGCCAGCAGTTACGACGGGAGTCTTAGTGAGCAGTTCTTC	CASSYDGSLSEQFF
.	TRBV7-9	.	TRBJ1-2	TGTGCCAGCAGCCATGGGGTCCTCTATGGCTACACCTTC	CASSHGVLYGYTF
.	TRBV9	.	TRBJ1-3	TGTGCCAGCAGCGTAAAGCAGGACAGTTTTTCTGGAAACACCATATATTTT	CASSVKQDSFSGNTIYF
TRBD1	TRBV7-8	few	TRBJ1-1	TGTGCCAGCAGCCCCGGGACAGGAGAAGCTTTCTTT	CASSPGTGEAFF
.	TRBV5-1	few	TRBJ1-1	TGCGCCAGCAGCAAAAACCCGGGGGCTGACACTGAAGCTTTCTTT	CASSKNPGADTEAFF
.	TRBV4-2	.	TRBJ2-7	TGTGCCAGCAGCCAAGAGCTGGCGGGATTTCACGAGCAGTACTTC	CASSQELAGFHEQYF
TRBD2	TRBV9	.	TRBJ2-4	TGTGCCAGCAGCTCTGGACTAGTCAACCCCCGTGAGGCCAAAAACATTCAGTACTTC	CASSSGLVNPREAKNIQYF
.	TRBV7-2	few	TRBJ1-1	TGTGCCAGCAGCTCCAGAGTGATGAACACTGAAGCTTTCTTT	CASSSRVMNTEAFF
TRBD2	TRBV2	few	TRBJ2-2	TGTGCCAGCAGTGGGACTAGCGGGAGAGCCGGGGAGCTGTTTTTT	CASSGTSGRAGELFF
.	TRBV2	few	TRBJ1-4	TGTGCCAGCCTCGATGAAAAACTGTTTTTT	CASLDEKLFF
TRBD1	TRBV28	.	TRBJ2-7	TGTGCCAGTAATTACAGGGGGCTCTCCTACGAGCAGTACTTC	CASNYRGLSYEQYF
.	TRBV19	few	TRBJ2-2	TGTGCCAGTAGTATAAGTACGGGGCGAAACACCGGGGAGCTGTTTTTT	CASSISTGRNTGELFF
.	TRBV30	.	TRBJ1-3	TGTGCCTGGAGTACCGGAGGTGGAAACACCATATATTTT	CAWSTGGGNTIYF